The 4 T cell receptor beta chains listed next were all sequenced from one sample in a study of Ad26.COV2.S vaccination and SARS-CoV-2 variants. TCRdb's table, derived via immunoSEQ multiplex PCR, lists solely in-frame clones and lacks some. The table lists 350,000 to 500,000 clones, about 92% of them singletons. Treatment in this sample: some 20 received Ad26.COV2.S at low or high dose, single or two shots; about 5 received placebo; per-sample allocation not given. Collection of the samples took place on day 63 after the first injection of vaccine or placebo. The sequencing used peripheral blood, collected in a trial of Ad26.COV2.S vaccine versus placebo. The receptors were gathered from a person between 18 and 65 years old who received the Ad26.COV2.S COVID-19 vaccine or a placebo.

The J gene is TRBJ2-3, the V gene TRBV7-9; tentative D call: TRBD1 (6 bases). This CDR3 region has 15 residues. CDR1 and CDR2 from the germline V gene are SEHNR and FQNEAQ (reference sequence). Trimming took off 5 bases at V and 5 bases at J, with 17 bases between the two ends. This chain's CDR3 is CASSLQIGQLDTQYF. The CDR3 DNA reads as TGTGCCAGCAGCCTACAAATTGGACAGCTAGATACGCAGTATTTT.

This clone was seen a handful of times. The chain recombines TRBV5-4 with TRBJ2-1; TRBD2 agrees at 9 bases. The CDR3 totals 15 residues. V shed 6 bases, J shed 1 base, and the junction held 5 bases outside the gene matches. CDR1 is SGHNT and CDR2 is YYREEE in the germline V gene (reference sequence). The CDR3 loop reads CASTSGIGSYNEQFF. The CDR3 bases are TGTGCCAGCACTAGCGGGATAGGGTCCTACAATGAGCAGTTCTTC.

The chain links TRBV28 to TRBJ1-5; D may be TRBD1 (5 bases). In germline, CDR1 is MDHEN, CDR2 SYDVKM. The V end was cut by 7 bases, the J end by 0 bases, with 16 bases between. The CDR3 totals 16 residues. The CDR3 coding sequence is TGTGCCAGCAAACTCCGGACAAGTCCTAGCAATCAGCCCCAGCATTTT. Translating gives CASKLRTSPSNQPQHF.

V gene TRBV4-2 combines with J gene TRBJ2-1; no clear D. This CDR3 is built from 14 residues. Germline CDR1 is LGHNA and CDR2 is YNFKEQ. Trimming stripped 1 base from V and 5 bases from J, with 9 bases between. In DNA form, the CDR3 reads TGTGCCAGCAGCCAAGGGTCACGAGACAATGAGCAGTTCTTC. As protein: CASSQGSRDNEQFF.